This is a list of T cell receptor beta chains from one sample in a study of control samples from healthy donors and cancer patients. The method was immunoSEQ multiplex PCR; TCRdb's version includes in-frame clones alone and lacks a portion of them. The repertoire holds 68,000 or so clones, about 83% seen once, with more than 15% in the top ten. The material sequenced was blood. These TCRs come from a man aged 60 to 75 in good health. CDR3s include the opening cysteine and the closing phenylalanine or tryptophan. A D gene is named only where the DNA matches it firmly. The size of a clone is reported for some rows only, either as once, few or many, or as a class for expanded clones.

v_gene	len	abundance	j_gene	d_gene	CDR3aa	CDR3nt
TRBV5-6	15	.	TRBJ2-7	.	CASSLKGVPPYEQYF	TGTGCCAGCAGCTTAAAGGGAGTGCCCCCATACGAGCAGTACTTC
TRBV4-1	15	.	TRBJ1-1	.	CASSQENSMNTEAFF	TGCGCCAGCAGCCAAGAAAACAGCATGAACACTGAAGCTTTCTTT
TRBV4-3	15	once	TRBJ2-3	.	CASSRGREYTDTQYF	TGCGCCAGCAGCCGAGGACGGGAATACACAGATACGCAGTATTTT
TRBV14	17	.	TRBJ1-4	.	CASSQGYLAWGDEKLFF	TGTGCCAGCAGCCAAGGATACCTAGCCTGGGGGGATGAAAAACTGTTTTTT
TRBV21-1	16	.	TRBJ2-7	.	CASSKEQTSGVYEQYF	TGTGCCAGCAGCAAAGAGCAGACTAGCGGGGTTTACGAGCAGTACTTC
TRBV27	17	.	TRBJ2-1	.	CASSPPLDYSTADEQFF	TGTGCCAGCAGTCCACCACTGGACTACTCAACGGCCGATGAGCAGTTCTTC
TRBV28	14	.	TRBJ2-6	.	CASKGTSGANVLTF	TGTGCCAGCAAGGGGACCTCTGGGGCCAACGTCCTGACTTTC
TRBV7-9	15	.	TRBJ2-1	TRBD2	CASIQPGLHYNEQFF	TGTGCCAGCATCCAACCGGGACTACACTACAATGAGCAGTTCTTC
TRBV7-8	14	few	TRBJ2-3	.	CASSLGGRTDTQYF	TGTGCCAGCAGCTTAGGAGGTCGAACAGATACGCAGTATTTT
TRBV7-9	14	.	TRBJ2-3	.	CASSLGLVGDTQYF	TGTGCCAGCAGCTTAGGTTTAGTAGGAGATACGCAGTATTTT
TRBV6-1	16	.	TRBJ1-4	.	CASSEALVATNEKLFF	TGTGCCAGCAGTGAAGCGCTTGTGGCAACTAATGAAAAACTGTTTTTT
TRBV6-6	15	.	TRBJ2-4	.	CASSPTDLAKNIQYF	TGTGCCAGCAGCCCGACAGATCTAGCCAAAAACATTCAGTACTTC
TRBV28	13	once	TRBJ1-2	.	CASTGGRLYGYTF	TGTGCCAGCACCGGGGGGCGATTATATGGCTACACCTTC
TRBV6-5	15	.	TRBJ2-5	TRBD1	CASSSTTGSGETQYF	TGTGCCAGCAGTTCCACGACAGGGTCGGGAGAGACCCAGTACTTC
TRBV6-4	17	.	TRBJ1-5	.	CASRSPGGGNSNQPQHF	TGTGCCAGCAGATCCCCCGGAGGGGGAAATAGCAATCAGCCCCAGCATTTT
TRBV6-2/TRBV6-3	18	.	TRBJ2-2	.	CASSYPRQVVGLPGELFF	TGTGCCAGCAGTTATCCAAGACAGGTGGTGGGTTTGCCCGGGGAGCTGTTTTTT
TRBV6-5	13	.	TRBJ2-3	.	CASSRDSLDTQYF	TGTGCCAGCAGTCGGGACTCTTTGGATACGCAGTATTTT
TRBV7-8	13	few	TRBJ1-2	.	CASSLGYSYGYTF	TGTGCCAGCAGCTTAGGGTATAGCTATGGCTACACCTTC
TRBV27	11	.	TRBJ2-3	.	CASSSTDTQYF	TGTGCCAGCAGTTCCACAGATACGCAGTATTTT
TRBV7-9	18	.	TRBJ1-1	.	CASSLTGANDRVDTEAFF	TGTGCCAGCAGCTTAACAGGAGCGAATGACAGAGTTGACACTGAAGCTTTCTTT
TRBV28	12	.	TRBJ1-2	.	CASRLWAYGYTF	TGTGCCAGCAGACTGTGGGCTTATGGCTACACCTTC
TRBV3-1/TRBV3-2	13	.	TRBJ1-1	.	CASSQEYGTEAFF	TGTGCCAGCAGCCAAGAATATGGGACAGAAGCTTTCTTT
TRBV5-1	13	.	TRBJ2-5	.	CASSLEALGTQYF	TGCGCCAGCAGCTTGGAAGCGCTCGGGACCCAGTACTTC
TRBV18	15	once	TRBJ2-1	TRBD2	CASSPPSGRYREQFF	TGTGCCAGCTCACCACCTAGCGGGAGGTATCGTGAGCAGTTCTTC
TRBV6-2/TRBV6-3	15	.	TRBJ2-2	.	CASSYNPAGAGELFF	TGTGCCAGCAGTTACAATCCCGCCGGGGCCGGGGAGCTGTTTTTT
TRBV5-4	16	.	TRBJ1-4	TRBD1	CASSSVQGAHNEKLFF	TGTGCCAGCAGCTCGGTGCAGGGGGCCCATAATGAAAAACTGTTTTTT
TRBV9	15	.	TRBJ1-1	.	CASSVGTGVGLEAFF	TGTGCCAGCAGCGTAGGGACGGGAGTGGGGCTGGAAGCTTTCTTT
TRBV5-4	14	few	TRBJ1-5	.	CASSSDGAIQPQHF	TGTGCCAGCAGTTCGGACGGGGCTATTCAGCCCCAGCATTTT
TRBV27	15	few	TRBJ1-6	.	CASSSTTAGNSPLHF	TGTGCCAGCAGTTCCACCACTGCGGGGAATTCACCCCTCCACTTT
TRBV5-1	18	.	TRBJ1-3	.	CASSLAARQGETGNTIYF	TGCGCCAGCAGCTTGGCCGCCAGGCAGGGAGAGACTGGAAACACCATATATTTT
TRBV4-2	17	.	TRBJ1-6	TRBD1	CASSHGTGGTLISPLHF	TGTGCCAGCAGCCACGGGACAGGGGGCACGCTAATTTCACCCCTCCACTTT
TRBV11-2	13	.	TRBJ1-1	.	CASSLARYAEAFF	TGTGCCAGCAGCTTAGCTAGATACGCTGAAGCTTTCTTT
TRBV7-6	16	.	TRBJ1-1	.	CASSLGRRRFSAEAFF	TGTGCCAGCAGCTTAGGGCGTCGGCGGTTTTCGGCTGAAGCTTTCTTT
TRBV6-5	15	.	TRBJ2-1	.	CASSYHPSSYNEQFF	TGTGCCAGCAGTTATCATCCGAGCTCCTACAATGAGCAGTTCTTC
TRBV15	18	.	TRBJ2-1	TRBD2	CATSRGAGVRHPYNEQFF	TGTGCCACCAGCAGAGGAGCGGGAGTTAGGCATCCATACAATGAGCAGTTCTTC
TRBV4-2	16	.	TRBJ2-2	TRBD1	CASSQMTGETTGELFF	TGTGCCAGCAGCCAAATGACAGGGGAAACCACCGGGGAGCTGTTTTTT
TRBV24-1	16	.	TRBJ2-1	TRBD2	CATSDPTSGSWNEQFF	TGTGCCACCAGTGATCCCACTAGCGGGAGTTGGAATGAGCAGTTCTTC
TRBV29-1	12	.	TRBJ2-1	TRBD2	CSVAGTSGRGFF	TGCAGCGTTGCGGGGACTAGCGGGAGGGGGTTCTTC
TRBV6-1	14	.	TRBJ2-1	.	CASSERDASDEQFF	TGTGCCAGCAGTGAGCGGGACGCCTCGGATGAGCAGTTCTTC
TRBV5-8	12	.	TRBJ1-2	.	CASSPGVGGYTF	TGTGCCAGCAGCCCCGGGGTGGGTGGCTACACCTTC
TRBV4-1	15	.	TRBJ2-3	TRBD1	CATATRTGVTDTQYF	TGCGCCACCGCAACGAGGACAGGGGTCACAGATACGCAGTATTTT
TRBV7-2	13	few	TRBJ2-1	TRBD1	CASSSTGMHEQFF	TGTGCCAGCAGCTCGACAGGGATGCATGAGCAGTTCTTC
TRBV5-6	13	.	TRBJ2-7	.	CASSKDRKYEQYF	TGTGCCAGCAGCAAGGACAGAAAGTACGAGCAGTACTTC
TRBV7-9	11	.	TRBJ2-1	.	CASSGDSEQFF	TGTGCCAGCAGCGGGGACTCCGAGCAGTTCTTC
TRBV28	14	.	TRBJ2-4	.	CASSGRRGKNIQYF	TGTGCCAGCAGTGGGCGGCGGGGCAAAAACATTCAGTACTTC
TRBV5-4	14	.	TRBJ1-2	TRBD1	CASSPGTGAYGYTF	TGTGCCAGCAGCCCCGGGACAGGGGCCTATGGCTACACCTTC
TRBV28	17	.	TRBJ2-7	TRBD1	CASSFSFRDRATYEQYF	TGTGCCAGCAGTTTCTCCTTCCGGGACAGGGCTACCTACGAGCAGTACTTC
TRBV30	12	few	TRBJ1-3	.	CAYHTGWNTIYF	TGTGCCTACCATACTGGATGGAACACCATATATTTT
TRBV20-1	10	.	TRBJ2-1	.	CSATRGRGFF	TGCAGTGCTACACGGGGGCGGGGGTTCTTC
TRBV7-2	13	.	TRBJ1-4	.	CASSFQPNEKLFF	TGTGCCAGCAGCTTTCAGCCAAATGAAAAACTGTTTTTT
TRBV19	14	.	TRBJ2-7	TRBD1	CASSIAGGTYEQYF	TGTGCCAGTAGTATTGCAGGGGGTACCTACGAGCAGTACTTC
TRBV30	15	.	TRBJ1-3	.	CAWRAGYNRGNTIYF	TGTGCCTGGAGAGCGGGATACAATCGAGGAAACACCATATATTTT
TRBV19	13	few	TRBJ1-5	.	CASSIAGNQPQHF	TGTGCCAGTAGTATAGCGGGGAATCAGCCCCAGCATTTT
TRBV5-6	14	.	TRBJ2-7	.	CASSSSGRPYEQYF	TGTGCCAGCAGCTCCTCCGGGAGACCCTACGAGCAGTACTTC
TRBV18	14	.	TRBJ2-3	.	CASSPSWSSDTQYF	TGTGCCAGCTCACCGAGTTGGAGTAGCGATACGCAGTATTTT
TRBV7-2	16	.	TRBJ2-7	TRBD2	CASSSWTSGRAGEQYF	TGTGCCAGCAGCTCCTGGACTAGCGGGAGGGCGGGTGAGCAGTACTTC